This T cell receptor (beta chain) was recovered during a study of blood T cell repertoires in COVID-19. For the study at large: Sites across the United States, Italy and Spain contributed samples from acute and convalescent COVID-19. The analysed material was cDNA or gDNA that came from T cells, B-cell-depleted T cells, or PBMCs.

Participant ages covered about 18 to 95 years across 20 to 30 US areas. Trimming removed 7 bases from V and 9 bases from J; junction bases left unmatched: 7. This CDR3 has 15 amino acids. Germline CDR1 reads MNHEY; CDR2 reads SVGAGI. Authors' processing steps: Amplification of reference gene primers was used by the study to estimate nucleated cell counts. Using immunoSEQ multiplex PCR, the repertoire was profiled, and TCRdb retains in-frame clones only, with some absent. V, J and clone size derive from that table, while D and trimming were established from the DNA sequence. Altogether hundreds of thousands of clones are present, about 88% being singletons, with the ten largest covering 1.5% to 2%.

Specimen: PBMCs or T cells enriched from blood (not recorded which). The source of this sequence is a woman between 45 and 60 years old who had recovered from COVID-19. This rearrangement joins TRBV6-5 to TRBJ1-6; the match to TRBD1 covers 12 bases. This CDR3 is CASMSGQGAGSPLHF. The CDR3 DNA sequence: TGTGCCAGCATGTCGGGACAGGGGGCGGGTTCACCCCTCCACTTT.